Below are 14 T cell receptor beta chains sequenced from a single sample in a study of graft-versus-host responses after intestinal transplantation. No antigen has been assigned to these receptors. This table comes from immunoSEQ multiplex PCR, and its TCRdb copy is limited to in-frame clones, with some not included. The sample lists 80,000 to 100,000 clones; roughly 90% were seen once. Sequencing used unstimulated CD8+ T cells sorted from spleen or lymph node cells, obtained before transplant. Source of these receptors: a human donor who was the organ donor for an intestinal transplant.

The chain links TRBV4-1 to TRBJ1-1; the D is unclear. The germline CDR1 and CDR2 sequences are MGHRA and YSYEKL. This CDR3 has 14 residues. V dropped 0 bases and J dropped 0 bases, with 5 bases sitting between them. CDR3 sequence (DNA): TGCGCCAGCAGCCAAGAAATAGTGAACACTGAAGCTTTCTTT. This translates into CASSQEIVNTEAFF.

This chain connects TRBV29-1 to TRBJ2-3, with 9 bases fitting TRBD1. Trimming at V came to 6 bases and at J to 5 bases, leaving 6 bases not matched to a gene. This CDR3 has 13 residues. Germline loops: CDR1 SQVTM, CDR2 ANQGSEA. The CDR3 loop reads CSVSGQGEDTQYF. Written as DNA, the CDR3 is TGCAGCGTATCGGGACAGGGCGAAGATACGCAGTATTTT.

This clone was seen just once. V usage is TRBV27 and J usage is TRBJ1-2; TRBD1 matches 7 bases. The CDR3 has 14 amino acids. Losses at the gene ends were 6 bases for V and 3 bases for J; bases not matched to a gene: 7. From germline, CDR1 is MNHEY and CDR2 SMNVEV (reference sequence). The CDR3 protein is CASRETGADYGYTF. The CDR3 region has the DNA TGTGCCAGCAGAGAAACAGGGGCAGACTATGGCTACACCTTC.

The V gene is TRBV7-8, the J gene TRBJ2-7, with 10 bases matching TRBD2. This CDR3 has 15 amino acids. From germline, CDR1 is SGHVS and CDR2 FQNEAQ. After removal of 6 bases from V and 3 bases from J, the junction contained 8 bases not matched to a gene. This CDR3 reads CASRPSGSDFYEQYF. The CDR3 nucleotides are TGTGCCAGCAGACCTAGCGGGAGTGATTTCTACGAGCAGTACTTC.

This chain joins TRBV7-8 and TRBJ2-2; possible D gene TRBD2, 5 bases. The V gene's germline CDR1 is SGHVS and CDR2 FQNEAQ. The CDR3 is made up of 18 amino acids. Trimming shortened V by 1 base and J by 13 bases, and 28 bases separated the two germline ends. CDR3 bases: TGTGCCAGCAGCTTAGAGGCATACTCTTCGTCGGGATTTGGTTGGCTGTTTTTT. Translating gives CASSLEAYSSSGFGWLFF.

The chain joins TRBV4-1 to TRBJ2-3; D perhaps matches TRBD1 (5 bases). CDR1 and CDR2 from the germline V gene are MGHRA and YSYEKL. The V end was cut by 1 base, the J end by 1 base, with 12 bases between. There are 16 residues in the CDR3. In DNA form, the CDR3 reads TGCGCCAGCAGCCAAGTCCCAGACAGTGGCACAGATACGCAGTATTTT. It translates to CASSQVPDSGTDTQYF.

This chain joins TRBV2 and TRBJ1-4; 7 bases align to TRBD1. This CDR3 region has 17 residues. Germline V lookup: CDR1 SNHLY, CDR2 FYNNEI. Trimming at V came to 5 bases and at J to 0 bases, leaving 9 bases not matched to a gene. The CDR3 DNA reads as TGTGCCAGCAGTCTGGACAGGACTCTTGCAACTAATGAAAAACTGTTTTTT. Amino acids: CASSLDRTLATNEKLFF.

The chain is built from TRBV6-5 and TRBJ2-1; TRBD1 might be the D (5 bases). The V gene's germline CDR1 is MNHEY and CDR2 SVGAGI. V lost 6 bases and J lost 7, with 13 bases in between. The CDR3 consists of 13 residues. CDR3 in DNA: TGTGCCAGCAGCCCGGCAGGGATTAATGAGCAGTTCTTC. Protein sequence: CASSPAGINEQFF.

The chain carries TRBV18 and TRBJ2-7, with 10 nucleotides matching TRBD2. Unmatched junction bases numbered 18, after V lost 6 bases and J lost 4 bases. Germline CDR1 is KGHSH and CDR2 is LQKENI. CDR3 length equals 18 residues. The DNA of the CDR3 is TGTGCCAGCTCCCTACTGCGTTCCGGACTAGCGGAGAGGTACGAGCAGTACTTC. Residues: CASSLLRSGLAERYEQYF.

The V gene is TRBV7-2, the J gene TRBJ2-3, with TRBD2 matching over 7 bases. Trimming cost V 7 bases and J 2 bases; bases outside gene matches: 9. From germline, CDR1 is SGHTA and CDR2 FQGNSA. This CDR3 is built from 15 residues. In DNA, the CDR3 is TGTGCCAGCATGCTAGGGACTACCTACACAGATACGCAGTATTTT. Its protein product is CASMLGTTYTDTQYF.

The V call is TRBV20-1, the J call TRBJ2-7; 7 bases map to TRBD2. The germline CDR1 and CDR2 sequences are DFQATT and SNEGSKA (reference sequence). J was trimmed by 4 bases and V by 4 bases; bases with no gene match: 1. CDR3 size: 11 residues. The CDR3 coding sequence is TGCAGTGCTAAGCGGGGTTACGAGCAGTACTTC. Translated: CSAKRGYEQYF.

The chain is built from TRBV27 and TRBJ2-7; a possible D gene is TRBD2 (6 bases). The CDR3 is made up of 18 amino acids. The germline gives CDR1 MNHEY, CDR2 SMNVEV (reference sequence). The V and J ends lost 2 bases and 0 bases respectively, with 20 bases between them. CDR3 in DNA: TGTGCCAGCAGTTTAAGGTTCGGGTATCTAGCGCCCTCCTACGAGCAGTACTTC. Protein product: CASSLRFGYLAPSYEQYF.

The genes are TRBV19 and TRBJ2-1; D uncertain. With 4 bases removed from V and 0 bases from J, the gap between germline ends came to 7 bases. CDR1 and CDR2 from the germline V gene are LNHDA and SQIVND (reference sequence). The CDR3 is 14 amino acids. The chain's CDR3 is CASSTSYSYNEQFF. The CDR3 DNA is TGTGCCAGTAGTACTAGTTACTCCTACAATGAGCAGTTCTTC.

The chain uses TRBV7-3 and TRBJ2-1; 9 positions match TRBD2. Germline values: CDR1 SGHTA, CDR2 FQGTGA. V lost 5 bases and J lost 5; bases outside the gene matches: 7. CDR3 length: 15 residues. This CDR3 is CASSPGGLADNEQFF. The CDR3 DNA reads TGTGCCAGCAGCCCCGGGGGACTAGCCGACAATGAGCAGTTCTTC. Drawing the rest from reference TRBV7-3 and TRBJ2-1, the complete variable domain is GAGVSQTPSNKVTEKGKYVELRCDPISGHTALYWYRQSLGQGPEFLIYFQGTGAADDSGLPNDRFFAVRPEGSVSTLKIQRTERGDSAVYLCASSPGGLADNEQFFGPGTRLTVL.